This T cell receptor beta chain was identified during a study of T-cell reconstitution after alpha-beta-depleted transplantation in children. The ends were cut back, 8 bases at V and 2 bases at J, with 22 bases in the middle. From germline, CDR1 is MGHRA and CDR2 YSYEKL. The CDR3 length is 16 residues. Preparation of the TCRbeta library used unique molecular identifiers. TCRdb used MiXCR to reprocess the PCR reads, holding one entry per CDR3 protein. The sample yields fewer than 400,000 distinct CDR3 sequences, 23% seen once. Study-level results: About two months after transplant, alpha-beta T cells reportedly came from several hundred expanded graft clones. One year after transplant, T-cell counts and diversity came mostly from newly produced T cells. Recipient T cells and thymic progenitors that survived gave rise to the high TCRbeta diversity observed at day 60 in some patients.

About this clonotype: Its antigen is as yet unknown.

The TCR comes from a male patient between 5 and 17 years old who had a stem cell transplant for acute lymphoblastic leukemia, so the T cells may come from the graft donor. Sequenced here: PBMCs, mostly from graft donor cells, sampled 180 days after TCRalphabeta/CD19-depleted stem cell transplant. This chain joins TRBV4-1 and TRBJ2-7, with D perhaps assigned TRBD1 or TRBD2 (5 bases each). The DNA for the CDR3 is TGCGCCAGCGGCGAAGGGATGGGGACGGCCGCCTACGAGCAGTACTTC. Protein: CASGEGMGTAAYEQYF.